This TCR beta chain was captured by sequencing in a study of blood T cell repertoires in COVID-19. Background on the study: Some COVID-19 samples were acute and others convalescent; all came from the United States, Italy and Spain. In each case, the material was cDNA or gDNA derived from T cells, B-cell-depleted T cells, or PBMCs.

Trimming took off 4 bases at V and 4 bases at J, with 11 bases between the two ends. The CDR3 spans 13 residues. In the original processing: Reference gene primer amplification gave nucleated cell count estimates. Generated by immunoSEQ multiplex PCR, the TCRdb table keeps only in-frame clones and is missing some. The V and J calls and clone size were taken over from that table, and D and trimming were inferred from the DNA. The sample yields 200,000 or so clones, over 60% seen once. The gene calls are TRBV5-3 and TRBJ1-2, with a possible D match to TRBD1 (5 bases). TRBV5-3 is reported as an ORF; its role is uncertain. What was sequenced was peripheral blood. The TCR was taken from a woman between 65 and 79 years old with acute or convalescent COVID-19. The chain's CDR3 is CARSPKGVYGYTF. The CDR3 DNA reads TGTGCCAGAAGCCCTAAAGGGGTCTATGGCTACACCTTC.